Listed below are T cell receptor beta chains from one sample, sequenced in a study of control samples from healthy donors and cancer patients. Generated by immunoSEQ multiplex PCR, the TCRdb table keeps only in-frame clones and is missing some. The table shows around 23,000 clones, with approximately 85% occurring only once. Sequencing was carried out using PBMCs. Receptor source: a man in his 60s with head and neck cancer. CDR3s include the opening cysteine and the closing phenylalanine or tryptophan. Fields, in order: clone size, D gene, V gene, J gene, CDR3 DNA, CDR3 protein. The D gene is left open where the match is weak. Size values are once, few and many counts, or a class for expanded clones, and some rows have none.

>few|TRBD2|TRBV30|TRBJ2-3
TGTGCCTGGACCTCGGGGGGGAGCACAGATACGCAGTATTTT
CAWTSGGSTDTQYF
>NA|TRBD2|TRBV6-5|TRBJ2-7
TGTGCCACCGAGTTCACTAGCGGGGTCCGAGAGCAGTACTTC
CATEFTSGVREQYF
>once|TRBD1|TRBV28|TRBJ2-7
TGTGCCAGCACCCAGGGGGCGACAGGCTCCTACGAGCAGTACTTC
CASTQGATGSYEQYF
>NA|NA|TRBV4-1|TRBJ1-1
TGCGCCAGCAGCCAAGCCCCGAAGGGTGACACTGAAGCTTTCTTT
CASSQAPKGDTEAFF
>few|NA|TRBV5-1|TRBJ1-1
TGCGCCAGCAGCTCGGAGGGCCAAATGAACACTGAAGCTTTCTTT
CASSSEGQMNTEAFF
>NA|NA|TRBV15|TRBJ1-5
TGTGCCACCAGCAGGGAGGAGCTCTGGGCGGCTAATAGCAATCAGCCCCAGCATTTT
CATSREELWAANSNQPQHF
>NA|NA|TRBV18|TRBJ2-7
TGTGCCAGCTCGGGTACCGGGCCCGGGGCCTACGAGCAGTACTTC
CASSGTGPGAYEQYF
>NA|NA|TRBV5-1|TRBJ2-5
TGCGCCAGCAGCTTGGACCGGGGGGAGACCCAGTACTTC
CASSLDRGETQYF
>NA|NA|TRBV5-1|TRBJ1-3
TGCGCCAGCAGCTCCGATGGGGACGGTGGAAACACCATATATTTT
CASSSDGDGGNTIYF
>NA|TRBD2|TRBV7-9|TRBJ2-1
TGTGCCAGCAGCCCTCGGGAGGGGGAGAGGATAGATGAGCAGTTCTTC
CASSPREGERIDEQFF
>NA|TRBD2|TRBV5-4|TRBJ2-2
TGTGCCAGCAGGCCGGCGGGAGAGCACGGGGAGCTGTTTTTT
CASRPAGEHGELFF
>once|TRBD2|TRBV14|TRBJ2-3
TGTGCCAGCAGCCAAGAGGGTTGGACTAGCGGGAGTAATACGCAGTATTTT
CASSQEGWTSGSNTQYF
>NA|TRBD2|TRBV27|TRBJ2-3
TGTGCCACCGGACTAGCGGGAGGGGAAGGCCTCACAGATACGCAGTATTTT
CATGLAGGEGLTDTQYF
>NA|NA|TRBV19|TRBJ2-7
TGTGCCAGTAGTATAGCGGCCCTCTCCTACGAGCAGTACTTC
CASSIAALSYEQYF
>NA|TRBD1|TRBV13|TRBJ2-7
TGTGCCAGCAGCCAAGGGGGCGGTGGGTACGAGCAGTACTTC
CASSQGGGGYEQYF
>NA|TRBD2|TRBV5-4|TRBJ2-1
TGTGCCAGCAGCTTGGGTCTAGCGGGGGCCTACAATGAGCAGTTCTTC
CASSLGLAGAYNEQFF
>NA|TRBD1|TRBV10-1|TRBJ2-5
TGCGCCAGCAGTGAGGGGGACAGGGGCCAAGAGACCCAGTACTTC
CASSEGDRGQETQYF
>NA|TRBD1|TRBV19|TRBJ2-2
TGTGCCAGTAGTCTCCCCAGGACAGGGAACACCAGGGAGCTGTTTTTT
CASSLPRTGNTRELFF
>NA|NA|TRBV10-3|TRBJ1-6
TGTGCCATCAGTGAGGCCCTCGTGCCTAGTTCACCCCTCCACTTT
CAISEALVPSSPLHF
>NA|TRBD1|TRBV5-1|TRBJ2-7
TGCGCCAGCAGCCGACAGGGAATTTACGAGCAGTACTTC
CASSRQGIYEQYF
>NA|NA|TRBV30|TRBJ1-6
TGTGCCTGGAGTACAGGGTTTCTTAATTCACCCCTCCACTTT
CAWSTGFLNSPLHF
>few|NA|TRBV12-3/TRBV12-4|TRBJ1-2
TGTGCCAGCAGGCGAGCAGAGAACTATGGCTACACCTTC
CASRRAENYGYTF
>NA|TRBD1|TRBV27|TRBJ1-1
TGTGCCAACCGGCCGGACAGGGGCAAGGTGAACACTGAAGCTTTCTTT
CANRPDRGKVNTEAFF
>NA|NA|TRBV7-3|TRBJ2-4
TGTGCCAGCAGCCCCGCGGGCGGGTGGGGAAACATTCAGTACTTC
CASSPAGGWGNIQYF
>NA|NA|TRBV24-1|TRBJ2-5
TGTGCCACCAGTGATTTTTCCCCACCGACTGGGGAAGAGACCCAGTACTTC
CATSDFSPPTGEETQYF
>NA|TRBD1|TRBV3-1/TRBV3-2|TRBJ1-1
TGTGCCAGCAGCCACCAGGGACAGGGTCGGTTTAAGGCTTTCTTT
CASSHQGQGRFKAFF
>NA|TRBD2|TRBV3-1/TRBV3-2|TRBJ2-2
TGTGCCAGCAGCCAAAAGGAGCTAGCGGGCACCGGGGAGCTGTTTTTT
CASSQKELAGTGELFF
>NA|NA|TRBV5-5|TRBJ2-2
TGTGCCAGCGACCACTGGAACACCGGGGAGCTGTTTTTT
CASDHWNTGELFF
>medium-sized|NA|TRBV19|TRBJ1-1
TGTGCCAGTAGTGTACAGGTGAACACTGAAGCTTTCTTT
CASSVQVNTEAFF
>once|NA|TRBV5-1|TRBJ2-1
TGCGCCAGCGGCCGCAGGACTTTCGGTATTGATGAGCAGTTCTTC
CASGRRTFGIDEQFF
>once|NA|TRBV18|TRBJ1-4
TGTGCCAGCTCACCCACGACAGATGAAAAACTGTTTTTT
CASSPTTDEKLFF
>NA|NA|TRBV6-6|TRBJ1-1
TGTGCCAGCAGTTTCAGGGGCACCAAGGTGACTGAAGCTTTCTTT
CASSFRGTKVTEAFF